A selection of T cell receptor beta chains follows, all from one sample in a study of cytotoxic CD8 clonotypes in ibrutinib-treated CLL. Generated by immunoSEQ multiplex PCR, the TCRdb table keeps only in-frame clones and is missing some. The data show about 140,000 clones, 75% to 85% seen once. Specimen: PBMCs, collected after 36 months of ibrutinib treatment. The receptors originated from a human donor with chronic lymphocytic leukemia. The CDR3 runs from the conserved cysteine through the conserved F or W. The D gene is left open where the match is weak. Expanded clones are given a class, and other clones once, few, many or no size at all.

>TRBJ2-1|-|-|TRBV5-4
CASSLPSRVTNEQFF
TGTGCCAGCAGCTTGCCCAGTCGGGTAACCAATGAGCAGTTCTTC
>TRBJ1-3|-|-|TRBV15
CATTSPPGNTIYF
TGTGCCACCACCTCCCCCCCTGGAAACACCATATATTTT
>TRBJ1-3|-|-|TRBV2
CASGRSSGNTIYF
TGTGCCAGCGGAAGAAGCTCTGGAAACACCATATATTTT
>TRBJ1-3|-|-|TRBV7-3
CASSLFWAAGNTIYF
TGTGCCAGCAGCTTATTTTGGGCGGCGGGAAACACCATATATTTT
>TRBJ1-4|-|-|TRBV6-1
CASGGATREKLFF
TGTGCCAGCGGCGGGGCTACGAGGGAAAAACTGTTTTTT
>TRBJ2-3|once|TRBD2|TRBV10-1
CASSEWGTSATDTQYF
TGCGCCAGCAGTGAGTGGGGGACTAGCGCCACAGATACGCAGTATTTT
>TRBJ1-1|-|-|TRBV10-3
CAHQARGNTEAFF
TGTGCCCACCAGGCCAGGGGGAACACTGAAGCTTTCTTT
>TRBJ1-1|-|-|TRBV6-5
CASSYLTGYTEAFF
TGTGCCAGCAGTTACCTAACAGGGTACACTGAAGCTTTCTTT
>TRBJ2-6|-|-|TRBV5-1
CASRLQVSGANVLTF
TGCGCCAGCAGACTGCAGGTTTCTGGGGCCAACGTCCTGACTTTC
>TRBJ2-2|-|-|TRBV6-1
CASNRAQSNTGELFF
TGTGCCAGCAATAGGGCACAATCGAACACCGGGGAGCTGTTTTTT
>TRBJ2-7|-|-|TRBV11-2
CASSVTYEQYF
TGTGCCAGCAGCGTAACCTACGAGCAGTACTTC
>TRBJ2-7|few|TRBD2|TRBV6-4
CASSDSGLAGIGYEQYF
TGTGCCAGCAGTGACTCAGGACTAGCGGGGATCGGCTACGAGCAGTACTTC
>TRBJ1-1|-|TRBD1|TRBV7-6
CASSPPGTGGTEAFF
TGTGCCAGCAGCCCCCCCGGGACAGGGGGCACTGAAGCTTTCTTT
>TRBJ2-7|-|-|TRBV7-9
CASSSLREQYF
TGTGCCAGCAGCTCGCTAAGGGAGCAGTACTTC
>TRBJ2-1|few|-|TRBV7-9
CASSLVVRVDHEQFF
TGTGCCAGCAGCTTAGTAGTCAGGGTGGACCATGAGCAGTTCTTC
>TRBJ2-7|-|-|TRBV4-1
CASSQARTYEQYF
TGCGCCAGCAGCCAAGCTAGGACCTACGAGCAGTACTTC
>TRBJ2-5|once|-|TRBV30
CAWSLWTRGETQYF
TGTGCCTGGAGTCTCTGGACTAGGGGGGAGACCCAGTACTTC
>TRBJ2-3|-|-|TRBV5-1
CASSPPRVNTDTQYF
TGCGCCAGCAGCCCCCCCAGGGTCAACACAGATACGCAGTATTTT
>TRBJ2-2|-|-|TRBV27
CASSSQGGNTGELFF
TGTGCCAGCAGTTCACAGGGAGGGAACACCGGGGAGCTGTTTTTT
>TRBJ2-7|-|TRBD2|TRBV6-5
CASSKGLAEYEQYF
TGTGCCAGCAGTAAGGGACTAGCGGAATACGAGCAGTACTTC
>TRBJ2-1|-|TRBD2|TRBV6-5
CASRPTGGRREQFF
TGTGCCAGCAGACCCACGGGGGGGCGACGGGAGCAGTTCTTC
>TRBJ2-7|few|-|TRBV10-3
CAINPGLLEGVQYF
TGTGCCATCAACCCGGGACTGTTAGAGGGAGTGCAGTACTTC
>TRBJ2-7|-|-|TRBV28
CASSLWVGQSARQYF
TGTGCCAGCAGTTTATGGGTAGGACAGTCGGCTCGGCAGTACTTC
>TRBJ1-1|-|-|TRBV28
CASSSRRKNTEAFF
TGTGCCAGCAGTTCCCGCAGAAAGAACACTGAAGCTTTCTTT
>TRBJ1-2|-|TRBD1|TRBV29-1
CSVWTGNYGYTF
TGCAGCGTCTGGACAGGGAACTATGGCTACACCTTC
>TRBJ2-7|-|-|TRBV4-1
CASSQFGAGTPYEQYF
TGCGCCAGCAGCCAATTTGGGGCGGGGACTCCCTACGAGCAGTACTTC
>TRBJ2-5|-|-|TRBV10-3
CAIGYQETQYF
TGTGCCATCGGCTACCAAGAGACCCAGTACTTC
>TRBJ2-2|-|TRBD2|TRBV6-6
CASRTSGGTTGELFF
TGTGCCAGCAGAACTAGCGGGGGGACTACCGGGGAGCTGTTTTTT
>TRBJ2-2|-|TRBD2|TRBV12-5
CASGFPTGTSGRPRGTGELFF
TGTGCTAGTGGTTTCCCTACCGGGACTAGCGGGAGACCCCGAGGCACCGGGGAGCTGTTTTTT
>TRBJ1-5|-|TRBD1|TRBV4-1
CASSSGTGGRRGNQPQHF
TGCGCCAGCAGCTCCGGGACAGGGGGTCGGAGGGGCAATCAGCCCCAGCATTTT
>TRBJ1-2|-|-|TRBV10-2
CATHGPIDKYYGYTF
TGCGCCACCCACGGTCCAATTGACAAGTACTATGGCTACACCTTC
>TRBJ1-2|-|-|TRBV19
CASSVAAGDGYTF
TGTGCCAGTAGTGTGGCGGCAGGGGATGGCTACACCTTC
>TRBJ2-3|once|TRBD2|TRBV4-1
CASSQDRGVAGRTDTQYF
TGCGCCAGCAGCCAAGATCGGGGGGTAGCGGGTCGCACAGATACGCAGTATTTT
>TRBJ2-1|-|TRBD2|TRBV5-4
CASSRPLAGDTYNEQFF
TGTGCCAGCAGCCGACCTCTTGCGGGGGATACCTACAATGAGCAGTTCTTC
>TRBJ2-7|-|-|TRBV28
CASSHLEQYF
TGTGCCAGCAGCCACCTTGAGCAGTACTTC
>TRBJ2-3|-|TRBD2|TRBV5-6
CASSSLAGRTSTDTQYF
TGTGCCAGCAGCTCATTAGCGGGGCGCACTAGCACAGATACGCAGTATTTT
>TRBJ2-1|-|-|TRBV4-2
CASSRLFSGVPYNEQFF
TGTGCCAGCAGCCGATTGTTTAGCGGAGTACCCTACAATGAGCAGTTCTTC
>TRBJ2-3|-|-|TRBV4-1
CASSLRTHHSTDTQYF
TGCGCCAGCAGCCTAAGGACCCACCATAGCACAGATACGCAGTATTTT
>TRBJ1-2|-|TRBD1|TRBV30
CAWTSDRGRGGYTF
TGTGCCTGGACCTCGGACAGGGGGCGAGGTGGCTACACCTTC
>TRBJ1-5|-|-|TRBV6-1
CASSPIGNQPQHF
TGTGCCAGCAGTCCTATAGGCAATCAGCCCCAGCATTTT
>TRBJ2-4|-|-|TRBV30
CAWSARTNIQYF
TGTGCCTGGAGTGCCCGGACGAACATTCAGTACTTC
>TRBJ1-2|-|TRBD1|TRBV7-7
CASSSLGQAYPTYGYTF
TGTGCCAGCAGTTCTCTGGGACAGGCCTATCCAACCTATGGCTACACCTTC
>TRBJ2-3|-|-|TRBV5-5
CASSLASEDTQYF
TGTGCCAGCAGCTTGGCGTCCGAAGATACGCAGTATTTT
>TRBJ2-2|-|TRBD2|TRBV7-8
CASSDRVAGGFTGELFF
TGTGCCAGCAGCGACAGAGTAGCGGGGGGGTTCACCGGGGAGCTGTTTTTT
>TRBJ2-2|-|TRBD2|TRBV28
CASSLTSGGNTGELFF
TGTGCCAGCAGTTTAACCAGCGGGGGGAACACCGGGGAGCTGTTTTTT
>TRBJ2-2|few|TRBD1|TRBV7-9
CASSGQGRTGELFF
TGTGCCAGCAGCGGACAGGGGCGCACCGGGGAGCTGTTTTTT
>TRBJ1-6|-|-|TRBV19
CASSVGHSNSPLHF
TGTGCCAGTAGTGTGGGACACTCGAATTCACCCCTCCACTTT
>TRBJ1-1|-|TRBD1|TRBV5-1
CASSPRTGADTEAFF
TGCGCCAGCAGCCCCCGGACAGGGGCGGACACTGAAGCTTTCTTT
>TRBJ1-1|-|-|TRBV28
CASSFHGHTEAFF
TGTGCCAGCAGTTTCCACGGTCACACTGAAGCTTTCTTT
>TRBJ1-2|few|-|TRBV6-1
CASSEVEGYYGYTF
TGTGCCAGCAGTGAAGTCGAGGGCTACTATGGCTACACCTTC
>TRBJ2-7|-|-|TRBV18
CASSPETYEQYF
TGTGCCAGCTCACCCGAAACGTACGAGCAGTACTTC
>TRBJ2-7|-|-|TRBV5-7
CASSFGREFAYEQYF
TGTGCCAGCAGCTTCGGCCGGGAATTTGCCTACGAGCAGTACTTC
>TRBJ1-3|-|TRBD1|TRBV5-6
CASSGLEQGSGNTIYF
TGTGCCAGCAGCGGCCTTGAACAGGGGTCTGGAAACACCATATATTTT